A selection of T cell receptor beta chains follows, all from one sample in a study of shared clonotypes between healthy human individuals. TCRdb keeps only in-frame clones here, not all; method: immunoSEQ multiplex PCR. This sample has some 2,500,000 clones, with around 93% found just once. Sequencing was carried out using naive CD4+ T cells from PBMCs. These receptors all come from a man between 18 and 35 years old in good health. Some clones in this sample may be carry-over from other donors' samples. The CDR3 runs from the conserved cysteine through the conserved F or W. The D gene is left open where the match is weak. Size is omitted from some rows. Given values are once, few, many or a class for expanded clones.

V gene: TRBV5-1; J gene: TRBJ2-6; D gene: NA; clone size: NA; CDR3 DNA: TGCGCCAGCAGCTTGTCACCAGGGGTTACATCTGGGGCCAACGTCCTGACTTTC; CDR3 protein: CASSLSPGVTSGANVLTF
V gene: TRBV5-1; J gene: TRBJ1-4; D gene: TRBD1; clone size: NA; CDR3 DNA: TGCGCCAGCAGCTCGCAAGGGACAGGGGAGGAAAAACTGTTTTTT; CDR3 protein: CASSSQGTGEEKLFF
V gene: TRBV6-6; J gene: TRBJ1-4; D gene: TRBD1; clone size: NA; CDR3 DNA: TGTGCCAGCAGTCCTCAACAGGGGTTCGGCGAAAAACTGTTTTTT; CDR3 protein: CASSPQQGFGEKLFF
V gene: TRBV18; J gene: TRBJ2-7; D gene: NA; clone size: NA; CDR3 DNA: TGTGCCAGCTCACCAGACAGACAGAACTACGAGCAGTACTTC; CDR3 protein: CASSPDRQNYEQYF
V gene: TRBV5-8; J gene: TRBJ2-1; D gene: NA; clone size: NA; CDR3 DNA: TGTGCCAGCAGCTTGCTTGGGGGGGCCCACAATGAGCAGTTCTTC; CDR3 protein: CASSLLGGAHNEQFF
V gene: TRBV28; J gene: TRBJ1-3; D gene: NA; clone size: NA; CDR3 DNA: TGTGCCACCGACTTCCCGGGGGGTTCTGGAAACACCATATATTTT; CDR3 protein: CATDFPGGSGNTIYF
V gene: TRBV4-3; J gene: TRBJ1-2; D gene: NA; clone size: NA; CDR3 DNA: TGCGCCAGCAGCCAAGGGGCCGTCCCTTCGACCTATGGCTACACCTTC; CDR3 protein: CASSQGAVPSTYGYTF
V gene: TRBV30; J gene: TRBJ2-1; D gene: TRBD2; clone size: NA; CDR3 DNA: TGTGCCTGGAGTGGGCTATTGGCGGGAGCCTACAATGAGCAGTTCTTC; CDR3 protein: CAWSGLLAGAYNEQFF
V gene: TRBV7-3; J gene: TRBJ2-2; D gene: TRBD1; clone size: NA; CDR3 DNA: TGTGCCAGCACCACCCCGGGACAGGCCCCCGGGGAGCTGTTTTTT; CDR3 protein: CASTTPGQAPGELFF
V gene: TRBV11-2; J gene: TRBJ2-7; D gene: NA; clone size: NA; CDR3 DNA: TGTGCCAGCAGCTCCTCTCCCCTATACGAGCAGTACTTC; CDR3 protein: CASSSSPLYEQYF
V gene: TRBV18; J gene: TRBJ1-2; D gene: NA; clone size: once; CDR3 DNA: TGTGCCAGCTCACATAACAACAGGGCGGACGGCTACACCTTC; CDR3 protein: CASSHNNRADGYTF
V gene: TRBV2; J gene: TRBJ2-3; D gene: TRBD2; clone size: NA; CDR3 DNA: TGTGCCAGCAGTGAAAGGACTAGCGGGATCACAGATACGCAGTATTTT; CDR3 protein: CASSERTSGITDTQYF
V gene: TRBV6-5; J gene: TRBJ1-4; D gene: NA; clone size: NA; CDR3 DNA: TGTGCCAGCAGTTCTCGGAGGGAAAAACTGTTTTTT; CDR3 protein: CASSSRREKLFF
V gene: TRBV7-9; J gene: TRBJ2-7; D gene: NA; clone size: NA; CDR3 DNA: TGTGCCAGCAGCCGTCGTAGTCAAGGGTCCTACGAGCAGTACTTC; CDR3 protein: CASSRRSQGSYEQYF
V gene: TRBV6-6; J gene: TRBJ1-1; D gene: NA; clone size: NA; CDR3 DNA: TGTGCCAGCAGTTCACCGGGACTCGAGGGGACTGAAGCTTTCTTT; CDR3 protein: CASSSPGLEGTEAFF
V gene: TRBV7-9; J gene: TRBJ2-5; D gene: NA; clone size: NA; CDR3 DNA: TGTGCCAGCAGCTTAAGGTCAGGGAGGGGGGAGACCCAGTACTTC; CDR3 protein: CASSLRSGRGETQYF